Listed below are T cell receptor beta chains from one sample, sequenced in a study of cytotoxic CD8 clonotypes in ibrutinib-treated CLL. Produced via immunoSEQ multiplex PCR; TCRdb's table is partial and in-frame only. The table lists 75,000 to 90,000 clones, around 78% of them singletons. Source: PBMCs, taken after 24 months of ibrutinib treatment. These receptors came from a human donor with chronic lymphocytic leukemia. Each CDR3 is given with its conserved first and last residue. Each record gives: clone size, D gene, J gene, V gene, CDR3 protein, CDR3 DNA. The D gene is left open where the match is weak. Clone size appears in some rows only: once, few, many, or a class for an expanded clone.

NA NA TRBJ1-2 TRBV28 CASSFTSAVYGYTF TGTGCCAGCAGTTTTACGTCGGCAGTCTATGGCTACACCTTC
NA NA TRBJ1-4 TRBV30 CASQGQSNEKLFF TGTGCCTCCCAAGGACAGTCAAATGAAAAACTGTTTTTT
many NA TRBJ1-2 TRBV5-1 CASSLDGRGDYGYTF TGCGCCAGCAGCTTGGACGGCAGGGGCGACTATGGCTACACCTTC
NA NA TRBJ1-5 TRBV6-6 CASSYWTVTSNQPQHF TGTGCCAGCAGTTACTGGACAGTAACTAGCAATCAGCCCCAGCATTTT
NA NA TRBJ1-5 TRBV7-9 CASSRDMGGNQPQHF TGTGCCAGCAGCCGGGATATGGGGGGCAATCAGCCCCAGCATTTT
NA TRBD2 TRBJ2-1 TRBV9 CASTVGTSGRNEQFF TGTGCCAGCACCGTGGGGACTAGCGGGAGGAATGAGCAGTTCTTC
NA NA TRBJ1-1 TRBV21-1 CAIRTGVNTEAFF TGTGCCATCAGGACAGGGGTGAACACTGAAGCTTTCTTT
NA TRBD1 TRBJ1-1 TRBV5-4 CASSLDRVASGTEAFF TGTGCCAGCAGCTTAGACAGGGTGGCAAGTGGCACTGAAGCTTTCTTT
NA NA TRBJ1-5 TRBV7-8 CASSSARIGNQPQHF TGTGCCAGCAGCTCCGCGAGGATAGGCAATCAGCCCCAGCATTTT
NA NA TRBJ2-7 TRBV6-5 CASNRAGEGHEQYF TGTGCCAGCAATCGAGCGGGTGAGGGGCACGAGCAGTACTTC
few NA TRBJ1-1 TRBV28 CASSLGPGSEAFF TGTGCCAGCAGTTTAGGACCGGGCAGTGAAGCTTTCTTT
NA NA TRBJ1-2 TRBV19 CASSGYYREGNYGYTF TGTGCCAGTAGTGGTTACTACAGGGAAGGCAACTATGGCTACACCTTC
NA TRBD2 TRBJ2-2 TRBV19 CASSSRGTSGTSGELFF TGTGCCAGTAGTAGCAGGGGGACTAGCGGGACGTCCGGGGAGCTGTTTTTT
NA NA TRBJ1-1 TRBV7-2 CASSSLMNTEAFF TGTGCCAGCAGCTCTTTAATGAACACTGAAGCTTTCTTT
NA NA TRBJ2-3 TRBV18 CASSVAPAFTDTQYF TGTGCCAGCTCAGTCGCGCCAGCATTCACAGATACGCAGTATTTT
NA TRBD2 TRBJ2-7 TRBV4-2 CASSAHLGTSPYEQYF TGTGCCAGCAGCGCCCACCTTGGGACTAGCCCCTACGAGCAGTACTTC
NA TRBD1 TRBJ1-5 TRBV6-1 CASSVNDRGSAQHF TGTGCCAGCAGTGTAAATGACAGGGGCTCGGCCCAGCATTTT
NA NA TRBJ2-2 TRBV6-5 CASSPTGLTGELFF TGTGCCAGCAGCCCCACCGGACTCACCGGGGAGCTGTTTTTT
once NA TRBJ1-3 TRBV19 CASSFTGSLSGNTIYF TGTGCCAGTAGTTTTACAGGGAGCCTCTCTGGAAACACCATATATTTT
NA NA TRBJ1-2 TRBV28 CASTRPDRYYGYTF TGTGCCAGCACCCGACCCGACAGATACTATGGCTACACCTTC
NA TRBD2 TRBJ2-7 TRBV11-2 CASTRTRSYEQYF TGTGCCAGCACCCGGACTAGATCCTACGAGCAGTACTTC
NA TRBD1 TRBJ1-2 TRBV2 CASLTGQGQNYGYTF TGTGCCAGCCTCACAGGACAGGGGCAGAACTATGGCTACACCTTC
NA NA TRBJ1-1 TRBV11-2 CASSPNPPPTSSEAFF TGTGCCAGCAGCCCGAATCCGCCTCCCACCTCATCTGAAGCTTTCTTT
once NA TRBJ1-2 TRBV2 CASNEGGNYGYTF TGTGCCAGTAACGAGGGAGGGAACTATGGCTACACCTTC
NA NA TRBJ1-5 TRBV6-1 CASSVNQPQHF TGTGCCAGCAGTGTGAATCAGCCCCAGCATTTT
NA NA TRBJ2-7 TRBV19 CASSIQPVKSYEQYF TGTGCCAGTAGTATACAGCCGGTCAAGTCCTACGAGCAGTACTTC
NA NA TRBJ1-4 TRBV18 CASSDGETEKLFF TGTGCCAGCTCAGATGGTGAGACTGAAAAACTGTTTTTT
NA NA TRBJ1-2 TRBV7-2 CASSLAGVLGGYTF TGTGCCAGCAGCTTAGCCGGGGTGCTGGGTGGCTACACCTTC
NA NA TRBJ1-6 TRBV6-1 CASTRARVNSPLHF TGTGCCAGCACGAGGGCGCGCGTTAATTCACCCCTCCACTTT
once TRBD2 TRBJ2-7 TRBV6-6 CASSYSGLASEQYF TGTGCCAGCAGTTACTCTGGACTAGCGAGCGAGCAGTACTTC
NA NA TRBJ1-2 TRBV5-4 CASSSPALGVNYGYTF TGTGCCAGCAGCTCGCCGGCCCTCGGGGTTAACTATGGCTACACCTTC
NA TRBD2 TRBJ2-7 TRBV4-1 CASSPPPGLAGISPEQYF TGCGCCAGCAGCCCGCCCCCGGGACTAGCGGGAATTTCCCCCGAGCAGTACTTC
NA TRBD2 TRBJ2-7 TRBV7-9 CASSRGGSSSYEQYF TGTGCCAGCAGCCGGGGGGGATCCAGTTCTTACGAGCAGTACTTC
NA NA TRBJ2-7 TRBV30 CAWSLLHEQYF TGTGCCTGGAGTCTCCTCCACGAGCAGTACTTC
NA TRBD2 TRBJ2-7 TRBV11-2 CASSSLAGRSYEQYF TGTGCCAGCAGCTCTTTAGCGGGACGCTCTTACGAGCAGTACTTC
NA TRBD1 TRBJ2-7 TRBV9 CASSVGQGASYEQYF TGTGCCAGCAGCGTAGGACAGGGGGCTTCCTACGAGCAGTACTTC
NA TRBD1 TRBJ2-1 TRBV6-6 CASTPGQGSYNEQFF TGTGCCAGCACTCCTGGACAGGGGTCCTACAATGAGCAGTTCTTC
NA NA TRBJ1-5 TRBV6-5 CASSSTWGQPQHF TGTGCCAGCAGTAGTACGTGGGGGCAGCCCCAGCATTTT
NA NA TRBJ1-2 TRBV6-5 CASGDRDYGYTF TGTGCCAGCGGGGACCGGGACTATGGCTACACCTTC
NA TRBD2 TRBJ2-1 TRBV10-3 CAISSTSGNDVEQFF TGTGCCATCAGTTCCACTAGCGGGAATGATGTTGAGCAGTTCTTC
NA NA TRBJ2-7 TRBV5-1 CASSFVGVDGGYEQYF TGCGCCAGCAGCTTCGTGGGGGTGGATGGTGGCTACGAGCAGTACTTC
NA NA TRBJ2-1 TRBV9 CASSVGLNNEQFF TGTGCCAGCAGCGTAGGGCTAAATAATGAGCAGTTCTTC
NA NA TRBJ2-1 TRBV21-1 CASSRGTSGRRRSAGEQFF TGTGCCAGCAGCAGAGGGACTAGCGGGAGGAGGCGGTCTGCGGGTGAGCAGTTCTTC
NA NA TRBJ1-2 TRBV6-4 CASSDGEAYGYTF TGTGCCAGCAGTGACGGAGAAGCCTATGGCTACACCTTC